A selection of T cell receptor beta chains follows, all from one sample in a study of CD8 T cell repertoires and HIV-1 epitope variants. These receptors are not linked to any known antigen. Profiling relied on immunoSEQ multiplex PCR, and the TCRdb table lists in-frame clones only, not all of them. The sample lists 4,500 to 6,000 clones; 65% to 70% were seen once. Sequencing was performed on cultured CD8+ T cells derived from PBMCs. Receptors originate from a male donor with HIV. Each CDR3 is given with its conserved first and last residue. Fields, in order: J gene, D gene, clone size, V gene, CDR3 length, CDR3 DNA, CDR3 protein. D genes are given only for firm matches. Clone size is shown for a subset of rows, as once, few, many or a class of expanded clone.

J: TRBJ2-1; D: -; size: -; V: TRBV5-4; length: 13; DNA: TGTGCCAGCAGCTTGTCGCAGGGCAGCGAGCAGTTCTTC; CDR3: CASSLSQGSEQFF
J: TRBJ2-7; D: -; size: once; V: TRBV4-2; length: 17; DNA: TGTGCCAGCAGCCAAGAAGAGGGCACAGGGGAGGGCTACGAGCAGTACTTC; CDR3: CASSQEEGTGEGYEQYF
J: TRBJ2-7; D: -; size: few; V: TRBV29-1; length: 12; DNA: TGCAGCGTGTCGGGGGGCACCTACGAGCAGTACTTC; CDR3: CSVSGGTYEQYF
J: TRBJ2-6; D: -; size: -; V: TRBV6-5; length: 15; DNA: TGTGCCAGCAGTTACTCCTTCTCTGGGGCCAACGTCCTGACTTTC; CDR3: CASSYSFSGANVLTF
J: TRBJ2-2; D: -; size: -; V: TRBV5-5; length: 14; DNA: TGTGCCAGCAGCTTGGTCTGGAACACCGGGGAGCTGTTTTTT; CDR3: CASSLVWNTGELFF
J: TRBJ2-1; D: -; size: -; V: TRBV7-9; length: 17; DNA: TGTGCCAGCAGCTTAGTCGGGGCGGGAACGGGCTACAATGAGCAGTTCTTC; CDR3: CASSLVGAGTGYNEQFF
J: TRBJ1-1; D: -; size: -; V: TRBV7-6; length: 11; DNA: TGTGCCAGCAGGGAGGGAGACAGGGCTTTCTTT; CDR3: CASREGDRAFF
J: TRBJ2-7; D: TRBD2; size: -; V: TRBV2; length: 14; DNA: TGTGCCAGCCAGCACGGAGCGGGGCTTGGGGAGCAGTACTTC; CDR3: CASQHGAGLGEQYF
J: TRBJ1-2; D: TRBD1; size: -; V: TRBV5-6; length: 16; DNA: TGTGCCAGCAGCGGAACCGGGACAGGGGGCAGCTATGGCTACACCTTC; CDR3: CASSGTGTGGSYGYTF
J: TRBJ1-1; D: -; size: -; V: TRBV4-3; length: 16; DNA: TGCGCCAGCAGCCAAGGGTCGGGTGGATTTTACACTGAAGCTTTCTTT; CDR3: CASSQGSGGFYTEAFF
J: TRBJ1-6; D: -; size: -; V: TRBV7-8; length: 18; DNA: TGTGCCAGCAGCTTAAGCCGGCCAGGCAGCTCCTATAATTCACCCCTCCACTTT; CDR3: CASSLSRPGSSYNSPLHF
J: TRBJ2-5; D: -; size: -; V: TRBV6-4; length: 17; DNA: TGTGCCAGCAGTGAAATTAAGGCAGGGGCGTTTAAAGAGACCCAGTACTTC; CDR3: CASSEIKAGAFKETQYF
J: TRBJ2-1; D: -; size: -; V: TRBV6-5; length: 16; DNA: TGTGCCAGCAGTTACTCAGCGGCCAGCTCCTACAATGAGCAGTTCTTC; CDR3: CASSYSAASSYNEQFF
J: TRBJ2-7; D: -; size: -; V: TRBV27; length: 16; DNA: TGTGCCAGCAGCCCGGGCCGGTTTGCGGATTCCTACGAGCAGTACTTC; CDR3: CASSPGRFADSYEQYF
J: TRBJ2-3; D: TRBD1; size: -; V: TRBV28; length: 16; DNA: TGTGCCAGCAGTCCGGCCCACAGGGGGCAGACAGATACGCAGTATTTT; CDR3: CASSPAHRGQTDTQYF